What follows are 22 T cell receptor beta chains derived from one specimen sequenced in a study of blood T cell repertoires in COVID-19. Assay: immunoSEQ multiplex PCR; the TCRdb copy retains only in-frame clones and omits some. The table lists under 200,000 clones, 83% of them singletons, with under 2.5% in the top ten. The specimen was peripheral blood. Receptors originate from a woman older than 75 with acute or convalescent COVID-19.

This rearrangement joins TRBV14 to TRBJ2-6; unclear D gene. Germline V CDR1 and CDR2: SGHDN, FVKESK. Trimming took 0 bases from V and 1 from J, leaving 13 bases between them. CDR3 length: 18 residues. CDR3 sequence (DNA): TGTGCCAGCAGCCAAGAGTCGGCAGGAATGTCTGGGGCCAACGTCCTGACTTTC. Translated: CASSQESAGMSGANVLTF.

The chain has TRBV27 and TRBJ2-2; D is unresolved. There are 14 residues in the CDR3. Germline CDR1 and CDR2: MNHEY and SMNVEV (reference sequence). The V and J ends lost 6 bases and 1 base respectively, with 9 bases between them. For the CDR3, the DNA is TGTGCCAGCAGAGGCGGCCAGAACACCGGGGAGCTGTTTTTT. Translation: CASRGGQNTGELFF.

The genes are TRBV19 and TRBJ1-1; TRBD1 matches 10 bases. The CDR3 has 15 residues. V shed 4 bases and J 4 bases; nucleotides not matched to a gene: 6. The germline CDR1 and CDR2 sequences are LNHDA and SQIVND (reference sequence). The CDR3 protein is CASSTRQGASTEAFF. CDR3 nucleotides: TGTGCCAGTAGTACCCGACAGGGGGCGAGCACTGAAGCTTTCTTT.

J is TRBJ2-7 and V is TRBV6-5, with TRBD2 as a possible D gene (5 bases). CDR3 length: 15 residues. Trimming left V 2 bases short and J 3 bases short, with 14 bases between. The germline V gene encodes CDR1 MNHEY and CDR2 SVGAGI. The CDR3 DNA reads TGTGCCAGCAGTTACGGATCGGGAAATGACTACGAGCAGTACTTC. It yields the protein CASSYGSGNDYEQYF.

The V call is TRBV9, the J call TRBJ2-4; weak D call: TRBD2 (6 bases). V lost 0 bases and J 1 base, leaving 11 bases between the germline ends. The CDR3 covers 16 residues. The germline gives CDR1 SGDLS, CDR2 YYNGEE. The CDR3 bases are TGTGCCAGCAGCGTAGGGGGGGTAGCGGCCAAAAACATTCAGTACTTC. Protein: CASSVGGVAAKNIQYF.

The chain has TRBV6-5 and TRBJ2-1; a possible D gene is TRBD1 (6 bases). Germline V gene lookup returns CDR1 MNHEY and CDR2 SVGAGI. There are 15 residues in the CDR3. Trimming took off 6 bases at V and 11 bases at J, with 23 bases between the two ends. The CDR3 spells CASSISLRTVEKQFF. The CDR3 DNA follows: TGTGCCAGCAGCATCTCCCTCCGGACAGTGGAGAAGCAGTTCTTC.

The chain uses TRBV19 and TRBJ2-1, with TRBD2 matching over 8 bases. The CDR3 runs to 13 residues. CDR1 and CDR2 (germline): LNHDA, SQIVND (reference sequence). V lost 4 bases, J lost 4 bases, and 0 bases stayed unmatched. The CDR3 nucleotides are TGTGCCAGTAGTACTAGCGGGTACAATGAGCAGTTCTTC. Translation: CASSTSGYNEQFF. Full variable domain (outside the CDR3, taken from reference TRBV19 and TRBJ2-1): DGGITQSPKYLFRKEGQNVTLSCEQNLNHDAMYWYRQDPGQGLRLIYYSQIVNDFQKGDIAEGYSVSREKKESFPLTVTSAQKNPTAFYLCASSTSGYNEQFFGPGTRLTVL.

A note on this clone: The same CDR3 is also encoded by other DNA sequences in this sample. V and J are TRBV29-1 and TRBJ1-1, with a tentative D call TRBD1 (5 bases). The CDR3 sequence is 12 residues long. With 4 bases removed from V and 1 base from J, the gap between germline ends came to 7 bases. CDR1 and CDR2 from the germline V gene are SQVTM and ANQGSEA. The CDR3 here is CSVVQGNTEAFF. The CDR3 nucleotides are TGCAGCGTTGTGCAGGGGAACACTGAAGCTTTCTTT.

The chain employs TRBV5-1 and TRBJ1-4; TRBD1 might be the D (6 bases). V lost 2 bases, J lost 3 bases, and 17 bases lay in between. This CDR3 is built from 17 residues. Germline V gene lookup returns CDR1 SGHRS and CDR2 YFSETQ. DNA of the CDR3: TGCGCCAGCAGCTTAATTGGTAACAGGGACCCTAATGAAAAACTGTTTTTT. Protein: CASSLIGNRDPNEKLFF.

This clone was found a few times. This rearrangement joins TRBV19 to TRBJ1-2; maybe TRBD1 (5 bases). Germline V gives CDR1 LNHDA, CDR2 SQIVND (reference sequence). The CDR3 runs to 14 residues. The ends were cut back, 4 bases at V and 4 bases at J, with 13 bases in the middle. The CDR3, as DNA: TGTGCCAGTAGTAGGGCGGGGGTTACCTATGGCTACACCTTC. As protein: CASSRAGVTYGYTF.

The CDR3 sequence: CASSWSTEAFF. CDR3 DNA: TGTGCCAGCAGTTGGAGCACTGAAGCTTTCTTT. V is TRBV6-5 and J is TRBJ1-1; D uncertain. Trimming took off 4 bases at V and 4 bases at J, with 4 bases between the two ends. The V gene's germline CDR1 is MNHEY and CDR2 SVGAGI. The CDR3 has 11 amino acids.

This clone showed up just once. The CDR3 here is CASTSSRDREGRNTEAFF. CDR3 nucleotides: TGTGCCAGCACCTCCTCTCGGGACAGGGAGGGCAGGAACACTGAAGCTTTCTTT. The chain uses TRBV7-7 and TRBJ1-1; 9 positions match TRBD1. This CDR3 is 18 amino acids long. Losses at the gene ends were 7 bases for V and 1 base for J; bases not matched to a gene: 16. The germline CDR1 and CDR2 sequences are SSHAT and FNYEAQ (reference sequence).

V and J are TRBV11-2 and TRBJ2-7; 7 positions match TRBD2. V lost 2 bases to trimming and J lost 3 bases; unmatched junction nucleotides: 4. The CDR3 sequence is 14 residues long. Germline CDR1 reads SGHAT; CDR2 reads FQNNGV. CDR3 sequence (DNA): TGTGCCAGCAGCTTATCCACGGGGGGCTACGAGCAGTACTTC. It translates to CASSLSTGGYEQYF.

The CDR3 reads CASSVSPRETQYF. CDR3 bases: TGTGCCAGCAGCGTAAGTCCCAGGGAGACCCAGTACTTC. The V and J genes are TRBV9 and TRBJ2-5, with D uncertain. This CDR3 has 13 amino acids. CDR1 is SGDLS, CDR2 YYNGEE, per germline. V was pared by 1 base and J by 5 bases, with 9 bases between.

This chain joins TRBV2 and TRBJ2-7; weak D call: TRBD1 (5 bases). V gave up 6 bases and J gave up 3 bases, with 18 bases separating them. Germline V gene lookup returns CDR1 SNHLY and CDR2 FYNNEI. The CDR3 is 15 residues long. The CDR3 reads CASSLGQVFNYEQYF. CDR3 DNA sequence: TGTGCCAGCAGCCTGGGGCAGGTCTTCAACTACGAGCAGTACTTC.

CDR3 DNA sequence: TGTGCCAGTAGCCCGACAGGGTCCGGGGAGCTGTTTTTT. This translates into CASSPTGSGELFF. V usage is TRBV19 and J usage is TRBJ2-2; 7 bases are a match to TRBD1. The CDR3 has 13 residues. V shed 6 bases and J 6 bases; nucleotides not matched to a gene: 4. Per the germline V gene, CDR1 is LNHDA and CDR2 is SQIVND (reference sequence).

The chain is built from TRBV5-8 and TRBJ1-2; D uncertain. In germline, CDR1 is SGHTS, CDR2 YDEGEE. V gave up 2 bases and J gave up 8 bases, with 10 bases separating them. This CDR3 contains 12 residues. The CDR3 DNA follows: TGTGCCAGCAGCTTATACAGCGGAGGCTACACCTTC. It encodes CASSLYSGGYTF.

This clone occurred once. V is TRBV7-8 and J is TRBJ2-7; TRBD1 aligns across 9 bases. Germline CDR1 is SGHVS and CDR2 is FQNEAQ. V was clipped by 4 bases and J by 0 bases; unmatched bases: 4. The CDR3 consists of 15 residues. CDR3 region: CASSYRDRVSYEQYF. CDR3 nucleotides: TGTGCCAGCAGCTACCGGGACAGGGTCTCCTACGAGCAGTACTTC.

This clone was detected a few times. The V gene is TRBV10-3, the J gene TRBJ2-3, with TRBD2 matching 11 bases. V lost 5 bases, J lost 3 bases, and 7 bases stayed unmatched. The CDR3 spans 16 residues. Germline CDR1 is ENHRY and CDR2 is SYGVKD. CDR3 in amino acids: CAISRTSGSPTDTQYF. Written as DNA, the CDR3 is TGTGCCATCAGTCGAACTAGCGGGAGTCCTACAGATACGCAGTATTTT.

The V gene is TRBV5-4, the J gene TRBJ2-3; 8 bases are shared with TRBD2. J gave up 4 bases and V 0 bases, and 4 bases lay outside the gene matches. The CDR3 has 15 residues. The germline gives CDR1 SGHNT, CDR2 YYREEE (reference sequence). The CDR3 DNA reads as TGTGCCAGCAGCTTGGACGGGACTAGTGCAGATACGCAGTATTTT. Translated, it gives CASSLDGTSADTQYF.

The chain combines TRBV6-5 with TRBJ2-3; 9 bases agree with TRBD2. The CDR3 totals 15 residues. Trimming at V came to 6 bases and at J to 1 base, leaving 5 bases not matched to a gene. Germline V CDR1 and CDR2: MNHEY, SVGAGI. In DNA form, the CDR3 reads TGTGCCAGCAGGGACCAGCGGGGGGGCACAGATACGCAGTATTTT. This gives the protein CASRDQRGGTDTQYF.

This chain connects TRBV6-5 to TRBJ1-5; a possible D gene is TRBD1 (5 bases). The ends were cut back, 2 bases at V and 2 bases at J, with 10 bases in the middle. The CDR3 consists of 15 residues. The germline V gene encodes CDR1 MNHEY and CDR2 SVGAGI. The CDR3 loop is CASSYSQGGNQPQHF. In DNA, the CDR3 is TGTGCCAGCAGTTACAGCCAGGGTGGCAATCAGCCCCAGCATTTT.